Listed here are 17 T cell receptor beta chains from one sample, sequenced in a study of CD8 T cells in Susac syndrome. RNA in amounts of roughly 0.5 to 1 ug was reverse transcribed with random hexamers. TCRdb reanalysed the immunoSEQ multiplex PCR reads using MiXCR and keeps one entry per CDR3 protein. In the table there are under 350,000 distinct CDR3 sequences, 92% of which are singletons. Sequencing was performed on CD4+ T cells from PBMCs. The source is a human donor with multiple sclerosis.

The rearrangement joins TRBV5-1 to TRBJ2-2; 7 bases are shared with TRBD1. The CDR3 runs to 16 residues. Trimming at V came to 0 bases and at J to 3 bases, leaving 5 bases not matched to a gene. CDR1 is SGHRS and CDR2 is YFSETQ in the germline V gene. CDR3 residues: CASSLADRADTGELFF. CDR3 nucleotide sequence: TGCGCCAGCAGCTTGGCTGACAGGGCAGACACCGGGGAGCTGTTTTTT.

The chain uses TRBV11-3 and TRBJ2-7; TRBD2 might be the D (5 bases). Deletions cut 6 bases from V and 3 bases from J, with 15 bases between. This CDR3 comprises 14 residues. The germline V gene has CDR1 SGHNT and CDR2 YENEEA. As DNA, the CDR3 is TGTGCCAGCAGTCGTGGAGGACCCAGCTACGAGCAGTACTTC. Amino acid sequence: CASSRGGPSYEQYF.

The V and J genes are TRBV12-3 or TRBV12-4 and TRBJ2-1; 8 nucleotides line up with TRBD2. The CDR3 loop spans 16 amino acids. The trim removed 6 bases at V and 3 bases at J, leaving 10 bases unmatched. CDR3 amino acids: CASRASGTSIYNEQFF. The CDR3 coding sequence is TGTGCCAGCAGGGCGTCCGGGACTAGTATCTACAATGAGCAGTTCTTC.

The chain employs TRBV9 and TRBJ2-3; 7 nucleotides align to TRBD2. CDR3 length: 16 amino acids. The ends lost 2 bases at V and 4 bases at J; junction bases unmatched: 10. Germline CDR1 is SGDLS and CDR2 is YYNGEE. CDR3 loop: CASSVRGGSKADTQYF. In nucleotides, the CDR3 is TGTGCCAGCAGCGTCCGAGGCGGGAGCAAAGCAGATACGCAGTATTTT.

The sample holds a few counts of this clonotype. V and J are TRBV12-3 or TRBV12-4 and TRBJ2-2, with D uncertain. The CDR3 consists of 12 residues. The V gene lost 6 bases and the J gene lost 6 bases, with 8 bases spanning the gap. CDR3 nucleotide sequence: TGTGCCAGCAGCTCGCTGGCCGGGGAGCTGTTTTTT. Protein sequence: CASSSLAGELFF.

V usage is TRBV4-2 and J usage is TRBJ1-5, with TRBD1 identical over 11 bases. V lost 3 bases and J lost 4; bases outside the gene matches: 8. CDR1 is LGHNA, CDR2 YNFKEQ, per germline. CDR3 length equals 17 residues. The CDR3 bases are TGTGCCAGCAGCCACCCCGGACAGGGGGCGAGTAATCAGCCCCAGCATTTT. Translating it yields CASSHPGQGASNQPQHF.

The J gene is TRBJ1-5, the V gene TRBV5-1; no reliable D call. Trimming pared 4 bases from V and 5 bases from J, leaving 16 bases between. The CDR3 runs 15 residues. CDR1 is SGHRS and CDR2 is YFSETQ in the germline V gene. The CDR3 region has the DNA TGCGCCAGCAGCCTCGGTGTGGGAGCCCATCAGCCCCAGCATTTT. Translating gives CASSLGVGAHQPQHF.

The CDR3 region is CAGGRESYNEQFF. The DNA of the CDR3 is TGTGCGGGTGGGCGGGAGTCCTACAATGAGCAGTTCTTC. The rearrangement uses TRBV7-9 and TRBJ2-1, with TRBD2 matching over 7 bases. There are 13 residues in the CDR3. From germline, CDR1 is SEHNR and CDR2 FQNEAQ (reference sequence).

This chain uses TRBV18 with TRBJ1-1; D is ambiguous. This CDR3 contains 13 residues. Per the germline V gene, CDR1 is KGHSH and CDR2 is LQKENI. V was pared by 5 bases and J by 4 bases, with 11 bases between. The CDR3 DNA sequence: TGTGCCAGCTCAGCGCTCGGTGGCACTGAAGCTTTCTTT. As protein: CASSALGGTEAFF.

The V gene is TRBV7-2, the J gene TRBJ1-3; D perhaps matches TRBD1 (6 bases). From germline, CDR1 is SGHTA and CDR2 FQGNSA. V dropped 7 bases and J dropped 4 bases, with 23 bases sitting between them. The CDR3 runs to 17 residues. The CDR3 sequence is CASTSRLPGAAGNTIYF. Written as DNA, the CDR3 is TGTGCCAGCACCTCTAGATTACCGGGGGCAGCGGGAAACACCATATATTTT.

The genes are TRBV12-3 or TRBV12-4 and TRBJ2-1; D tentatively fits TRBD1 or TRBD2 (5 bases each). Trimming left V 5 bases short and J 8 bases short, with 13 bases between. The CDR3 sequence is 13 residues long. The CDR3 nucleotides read TGTGCCAGCAGTGTCCTCAGGGAGCATGAGCAGTTCTTC. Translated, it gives CASSVLREHEQFF.

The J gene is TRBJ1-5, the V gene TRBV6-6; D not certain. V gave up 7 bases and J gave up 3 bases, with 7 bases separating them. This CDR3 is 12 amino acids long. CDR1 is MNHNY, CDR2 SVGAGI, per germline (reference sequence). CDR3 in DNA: TGTGCCAGCACCCTCCCCAATCAGCCCCAGCATTTT. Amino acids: CASTLPNQPQHF.

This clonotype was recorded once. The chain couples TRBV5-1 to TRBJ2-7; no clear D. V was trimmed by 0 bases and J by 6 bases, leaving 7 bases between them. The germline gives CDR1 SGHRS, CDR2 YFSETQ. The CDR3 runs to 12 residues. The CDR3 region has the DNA TGCGCCAGCAGCTTGGCCCCCACCGAGCAGTACTTC. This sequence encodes CASSLAPTEQYF.

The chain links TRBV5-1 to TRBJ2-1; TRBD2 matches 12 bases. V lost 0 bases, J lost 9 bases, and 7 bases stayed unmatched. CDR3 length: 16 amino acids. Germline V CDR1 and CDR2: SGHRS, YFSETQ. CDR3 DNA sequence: TGCGCCAGCAGCTTGGAGCTAGCGGGGGGGCTTAGTGAGCAGTTCTTC. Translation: CASSLELAGGLSEQFF. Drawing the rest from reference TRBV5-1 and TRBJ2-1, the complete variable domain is KAGVTQTPRYLIKTRGQQVTLSCSPISGHRSVSWYQQTPGQGLQFLFEYFSETQRNKGNFPGRFSGRQFSNSRSEMNVSTLELGDSALYLCASSLELAGGLSEQFFGPGTRLTVL.

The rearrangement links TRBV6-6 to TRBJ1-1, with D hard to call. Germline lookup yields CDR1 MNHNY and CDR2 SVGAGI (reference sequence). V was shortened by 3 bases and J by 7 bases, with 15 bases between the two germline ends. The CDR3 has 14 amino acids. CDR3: CASSYASNAFEAFF. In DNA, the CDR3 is TGTGCCAGCAGTTATGCCTCCAACGCCTTTGAAGCTTTCTTT.

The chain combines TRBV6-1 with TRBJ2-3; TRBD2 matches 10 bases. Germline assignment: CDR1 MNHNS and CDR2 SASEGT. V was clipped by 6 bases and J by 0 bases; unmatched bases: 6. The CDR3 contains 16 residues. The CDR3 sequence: CASRPLAGVSTDTQYF. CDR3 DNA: TGTGCCAGCAGACCTCTAGCGGGGGTTAGCACAGATACGCAGTATTTT.

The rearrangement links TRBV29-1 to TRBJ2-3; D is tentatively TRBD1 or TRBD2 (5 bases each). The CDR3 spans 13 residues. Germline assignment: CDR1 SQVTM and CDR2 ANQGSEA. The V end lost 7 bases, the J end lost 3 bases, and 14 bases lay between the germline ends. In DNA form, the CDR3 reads TGCAGCGCCGAGGGGCAGGATACAGATACGCAGTATTTT. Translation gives CSAEGQDTDTQYF.